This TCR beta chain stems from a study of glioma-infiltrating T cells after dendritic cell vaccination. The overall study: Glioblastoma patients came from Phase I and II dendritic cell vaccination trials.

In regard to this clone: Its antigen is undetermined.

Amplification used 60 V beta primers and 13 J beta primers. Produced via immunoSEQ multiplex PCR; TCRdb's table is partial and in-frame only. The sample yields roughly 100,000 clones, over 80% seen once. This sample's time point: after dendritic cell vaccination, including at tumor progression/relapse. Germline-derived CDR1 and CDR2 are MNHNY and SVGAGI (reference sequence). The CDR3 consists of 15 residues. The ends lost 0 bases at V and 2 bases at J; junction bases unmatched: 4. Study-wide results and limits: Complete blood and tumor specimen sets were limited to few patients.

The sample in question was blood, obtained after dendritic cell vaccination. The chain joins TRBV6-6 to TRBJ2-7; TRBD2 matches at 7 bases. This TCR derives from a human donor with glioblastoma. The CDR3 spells CASSYSPGLAYEQYF. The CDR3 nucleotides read TGTGCCAGCAGTTACTCACCCGGACTAGCCTACGAGCAGTACTTC.